This record looks at one TCR beta chain sequence and its context. What it binds is not known. From alopecia areata patients, lesional scalp punch biopsies and peripheral blood were collected. In germline, CDR1 is SGHNT, CDR2 YENEEA. Trimming cost V 5 bases and J 1 base, with 14 bases left between them. The length of the CDR3 is 15 residues. The data stem from a study of CD8+ T cells in alopecia areata. Findings of the study overall: Against the mouse data, patients shared TCRs less clearly, possibly for HLA reasons. Higher clonality was seen in lesional scalp than in normal scalp, especially in alopecia totalis/universalis. Sequencing of scalp tissue also captures the resident alphabeta T cells of normal skin.

cDNA reverse transcribed from extracted RNA served as the sequencing template. Assay used: immunoSEQ multiplex PCR; TCRdb lists only in-frame clones, some missing. Of 89,000 or so clones detected, roughly 51% appear once; the ten largest clones hold 5.7%. The receptor was derived from a human donor with alopecia areata. The sample taken for sequencing was NKG2D-high CD8+ T cells sorted from blood. V gene TRBV11-3 combines with J gene TRBJ2-5, with a tentative D call TRBD2 (6 bases). The CDR3 sequence is CASSHRDGGQETQYF. In DNA, the CDR3 is TGTGCCAGCAGCCACCGGGACGGGGGCCAAGAGACCCAGTACTTC.